These T cell receptor beta chains were read from a single sample in a study of cytomegalovirus exposure and HLA in healthy donors. Sequencing used immunoSEQ multiplex PCR; TCRdb keeps in-frame clones, though not all of them. The table includes 140,000 or so clones, about two thirds detected once. The specimen sequenced was PBMCs. These receptors were collected from a man aged 40-49 years in good health and CMV-seronegative. The CDR3 runs from the conserved cysteine through the conserved F or W. A D gene is named only where the DNA matches it firmly. Clone size is shown for a subset of rows, as once, few, many or a class of expanded clone.

TRBV7-9	TRBJ1-1	few	.	TGTGCCAGCAGCTTAGATCGTCGGAGGAACACTGAAGCTTTCTTT	CASSLDRRRNTEAFF
TRBV7-9	TRBJ1-4	.	.	TGTGCCAGCAGCTTATCAGGCAAGGCGGGTGAAAAACTGTTTTTT	CASSLSGKAGEKLFF
TRBV5-1	TRBJ2-5	.	.	TGCGCCAGCAGCTTGTCCCTCGCAGGCCAACAAGAGACCCAGTACTTC	CASSLSLAGQQETQYF
TRBV5-4	TRBJ2-7	.	TRBD2	TGTGCCAGCAGCTTTTTAGCGGGGCCCTACGAGCAGTACTTC	CASSFLAGPYEQYF
TRBV4-2	TRBJ1-4	few	.	TGTGCCAGCAGCCTTACAGGGCTGAATGAAAAACTGTTTTTT	CASSLTGLNEKLFF
TRBV28	TRBJ2-2	.	.	TGTGCCAGCAGTCCCCCAGGGGATGTGGGCGGGGAGCTGTTTTTT	CASSPPGDVGGELFF
TRBV5-1	TRBJ1-5	.	.	TGCGCCAGCAGCTTGGAACCAGGGTCCGGTCAGCCCCAGCATTTT	CASSLEPGSGQPQHF
TRBV6-4	TRBJ2-1	few	TRBD2	TGTGCCAGCAGTGACTCGGCGGGGGTCAATGAGCAGTTCTTC	CASSDSAGVNEQFF
TRBV5-1	TRBJ1-6	.	.	TGCGCCAGCAGCTACGGACAGAGTGCACCCCTCCACTTT	CASSYGQSAPLHF
TRBV7-2	TRBJ1-2	.	TRBD1	TGTGCCAGCAGCTTACCCGGACAGGGTGAGGGCTACACCTTC	CASSLPGQGEGYTF
TRBV5-4	TRBJ2-7	once	TRBD1	TGTGCCAGCAGCCGGGACAGGGGGCGGTACGAGCAGTACTTC	CASSRDRGRYEQYF
TRBV6-1	TRBJ2-3	few	.	TGTGCCAGCAGTGGGACGAGGGCTAGTACGCAGTATTTT	CASSGTRASTQYF
TRBV4-2	TRBJ1-3	.	.	TGTGCCAGCAGCCAAGATCTCCCGGGGGGTGGAAACACCATATATTTT	CASSQDLPGGGNTIYF
TRBV5-1	TRBJ2-3	.	.	TGCGCCAGCAGTAAAGGACAGCAGCCTAGCACAGATACGCAGTATTTT	CASSKGQQPSTDTQYF
TRBV7-9	TRBJ1-5	.	.	TGTGCCAGCAGCTTAGTATCGGGTCAGCCCCAGCATTTT	CASSLVSGQPQHF
TRBV10-3	TRBJ2-1	.	.	TGTGCCATCAGTGAGGGGGGGAATGAGCAGTTCTTC	CAISEGGNEQFF
TRBV27	TRBJ2-7	.	TRBD2	TGTGCCAGCAGTGGCTCTAGCGGGAGTAAGTACGAGCAGTACTTC	CASSGSSGSKYEQYF
TRBV7-9	TRBJ1-1	.	TRBD1	TGTGCCAGCAGCCACGGTCTGGGGACAGAGCTGAACACTGAAGCTTTCTTT	CASSHGLGTELNTEAFF
TRBV5-6	TRBJ2-1	.	TRBD2	TGTGCCAGCAGCTTTCTGGTTAGCGGGGCTCAGGATGAGCAGTTCTTC	CASSFLVSGAQDEQFF
TRBV2	TRBJ1-5	once	TRBD1	TGTGCCAGCAGTCCTGGACAGGGTAGGTCCCAGCATTTT	CASSPGQGRSQHF
TRBV7-2	TRBJ2-7	.	.	TGTGCCAGCAGTCCTACAGGGAGCTCCTACGAGCAGTACTTC	CASSPTGSSYEQYF
TRBV5-4	TRBJ2-5	.	TRBD2	TGTGCCAGCAGCAGAGCGGGGGAGCGAACCATGGAGACCCAGTACTTC	CASSRAGERTMETQYF
TRBV27	TRBJ2-7	.	TRBD1	TGTGCCAGCAGTTTGTTTCAACAGGGCGGGACAGGGGCCCACGAGCAGTACTTC	CASSLFQQGGTGAHEQYF
TRBV6-5	TRBJ2-7	.	TRBD1	TGTGCCAGCACCACAACAGGGGCAACCTACGAGCAGTACTTC	CASTTTGATYEQYF
TRBV2	TRBJ2-5	once	TRBD2	TGTGCCAGCAGACCGGGACTAGCGGGAGTGGAGACCCAGTACTTC	CASRPGLAGVETQYF
TRBV10-3	TRBJ2-2	.	TRBD1	TGTGCCATCAGTGGGACAGGGGGCAGCACCGGGGAGCTGTTTTTT	CAISGTGGSTGELFF
TRBV6-5	TRBJ1-5	few	TRBD1	TGTGCCAGCAGCAGGGGGAGCCCTAATCAGCCCCAGCATTTT	CASSRGSPNQPQHF
TRBV19	TRBJ1-2	.	TRBD1	TGTGCCAGTAGGACAGGGAATGGCTACACCTTC	CASRTGNGYTF
TRBV9	TRBJ2-1	.	TRBD1	TGTGCCAGCAGCGGATCCACAGGGGTCAATGAGCAGTTCTTC	CASSGSTGVNEQFF
TRBV5-1	TRBJ1-2	.	TRBD1	TGCGCCAGCAGCTCCACCACATTTCAGGACAGGGAAGCTTCGGCTGGCTACACCTTC	CASSSTTFQDREASAGYTF
TRBV6-5	TRBJ2-7	.	.	TGTGCCAGCAGTTACCTCTACGAGCAGTACTTC	CASSYLYEQYF
TRBV5-4	TRBJ2-1	.	.	TGTGCCAGCAGTTCTAGTTCTGAGCAGTTCTTC	CASSSSSEQFF
TRBV7-6	TRBJ2-1	.	.	TGTGCCAGCAGCCACGGCGGGGGCGGGGTCAATGAGCAGTTCTTC	CASSHGGGGVNEQFF
TRBV6-1	TRBJ2-1	once	TRBD1	TGTGCCAGCAGGAGGGACAGAGGCTCCTACAATGAGCAGTTCTTC	CASRRDRGSYNEQFF
TRBV7-3	TRBJ1-2	once	.	TGTGCCAGCAGCATACGGGGCAGGGGCTATGGCTACACCTTC	CASSIRGRGYGYTF
TRBV6-1	TRBJ1-1	.	.	TGTGCCAGCACCCAAAGGGGCAGAAGTGGCACTGAAGCTTTCTTT	CASTQRGRSGTEAFF
TRBV27	TRBJ2-7	.	.	TGTGCCAGCAGTTTAGGGGGGAGCAACGAGCAGTACTTC	CASSLGGSNEQYF
TRBV4-1	TRBJ1-1	.	TRBD1	TGCGCCAGCAGCCAAGAACAGGGGGCAGGTACTGAAGCTTTCTTT	CASSQEQGAGTEAFF
TRBV6-4	TRBJ2-7	.	.	TGTGCCAGCAGCCCATCCCCAGGGTCCAGCTCCTACGAGCAGTACTTC	CASSPSPGSSSYEQYF
TRBV10-1	TRBJ1-1	once	TRBD1	TGCGCCAGCAGTGAGTCTACGGGACAGGGAGGGACTGAAGCTTTCTTT	CASSESTGQGGTEAFF
TRBV4-3	TRBJ1-2	few	.	TGCGCCAGCAGCCAAGGGGGGCCTAACTATGGCTACACCTTC	CASSQGGPNYGYTF